One and the same sample provided the 3 T cell receptor beta chains below, sequenced in a study of CD8 T cells in ankylosing spondylitis. TCRdb re-called the 5' RACE reads with MiXCR, one entry per CDR3 protein. The sample yields around 340,000 distinct CDR3 sequences, under 15% seen once. Sample: blood, either unsorted or a sorted T cell fraction (not recorded which). These TCRs come from a male donor with ankylosing spondylitis or in good health (not recorded which).

This chain joins TRBV25-1 and TRBJ1-4; D not certain. CDR3 length equals 15 residues. Trimming took off 1 base at V and 4 bases at J, with 10 bases between the two ends. Looked up from germline, CDR1 is MGHDK and CDR2 is SYGVNS. The CDR3, as DNA: TGTGCCAGCAGTGAATCAAGGGCGGGTAATGAAAAACTGTTTTTT. Protein: CASSESRAGNEKLFF.

This clonotype appeared a few times. The chain recombines TRBV12-3 or TRBV12-4 with TRBJ2-3; the D is unclear. The CDR3 is made up of 13 amino acids. The germline V and J ends were trimmed by 3 bases and 0 bases, with 4 bases remaining between them. The CDR3 coding sequence is TGTGCCAGCAGTTTCGAGAGCACAGATACGCAGTATTTT. Its protein product is CASSFESTDTQYF.

This rearrangement joins TRBV19 to TRBJ1-1, with D perhaps matching TRBD1 (6 bases). Trimming removed 0 bases at V and 1 base at J, with 12 bases between. Germline V CDR1 and CDR2: LNHDA, SQIVND (reference sequence). The CDR3 is 16 residues long. CDR3 sequence (DNA): TGTGCCAGTAGTATAGAGGCAGGGGCGAAGAACACTGAAGCTTTCTTT. This codes for CASSIEAGAKNTEAFF.